This TCR beta chain derives from a study of cytomegalovirus exposure and HLA in healthy donors. In the case of this clone: Its antigen is not identified.

With V trimmed by 0 bases and J by 9 bases, 3 bases remained unmatched. Germline values: CDR1 LGHNA, CDR2 YNFKEQ. This CDR3 region has 14 residues. Study outcomes and limitations: An analysis that came later showed most CMV-associated TCR beta chains appearing HLA-restricted.

PCR involved 60 Vbeta and 13 Jbeta primers. Produced via immunoSEQ multiplex PCR; TCRdb's table is partial and in-frame only. The sample records around 190,000 clones, about four fifths being singletons. This chain connects TRBV4-2 to TRBJ2-1; 9 bases are a match to TRBD2. The origin of this receptor is a man aged 18 to 35 in good health and CMV-seronegative. The specimen was PBMCs. CDR3 in amino acids: CASSQDGTSTEQFF. The CDR3, as DNA: TGTGCCAGCAGCCAAGATGGGACTAGCACTGAGCAGTTCTTC.